These 25 T cell receptor beta chains share one sample of origin, sequenced in a study of blood T cell repertoires in COVID-19. Sequenced by immunoSEQ multiplex PCR; TCRdb stores in-frame clones only, minus some. Counted here are roughly 100,000 clones, around 90% occurring once; the ten biggest clones make up roughly 4.5%. Sequencing was performed on peripheral blood. The receptors stem from a young man with acute or convalescent COVID-19.

This sequence joins TRBV5-3 and TRBJ2-7; D is unresolved. TRBV5-3 is marked as an open reading frame, function uncertain. This CDR3 has 11 residues. Trimming left V 2 bases short and J 3 bases short, with 3 bases between. The CDR3 spells CARSFVYEQYF. The CDR3 nucleotides are TGTGCCAGAAGCTTCGTCTACGAGCAGTACTTC.

The chain joins TRBV5-1 to TRBJ1-2; 10 bases are shared with TRBD1. This CDR3 has 15 residues. Germline trimming cut 4 bases from V and 7 bases from J; bases unmatched to any gene: 10. In germline, CDR1 is SGHRS, CDR2 YFSETQ. This CDR3 reads CASSLRQGAGFGYTF. In nucleotides, the CDR3 is TGCGCCAGCAGCCTAAGACAGGGGGCGGGATTTGGCTACACCTTC.

The chain recombines TRBV7-8 with TRBJ2-1; 9 bases are shared with TRBD1. Germline V gene data show CDR1 as SGHVS and CDR2 as FQNEAQ. The CDR3 is 15 amino acids. The V segment lost 10 bases and the J segment 7 bases; nucleotides outside the gene matches: 14. CDR3 amino acids: CATQAYRGQGNEQFF. The CDR3 DNA reads as TGTGCCACCCAAGCTTACCGAGGACAGGGGAATGAGCAGTTCTTC.

The genes are TRBV30 and TRBJ1-1; no clear D. The germline V gene encodes CDR1 GTSNPN and CDR2 SVGIG (reference sequence). CDR3 length: 14 residues. V was clipped by 3 bases and J by 3 bases, with 14 bases between them. CDR3 residues: CAWSPTLGDTEAFF. DNA for the CDR3: TGTGCCTGGAGCCCGACCCTCGGAGACACTGAAGCTTTCTTT.

V is TRBV7-2 and J is TRBJ1-6; unclear D gene. Trimming cost V 5 bases and J 6 bases, with 8 bases left between them. The germline CDR1 and CDR2 sequences are SGHTA and FQGNSA. The CDR3 loop spans 13 amino acids. In nucleotides, the CDR3 is TGTGCCAGCAGCCCGCGTGTTAATTCACCCCTCCACTTT. Encoded protein: CASSPRVNSPLHF. Looking up the rest from reference TRBV7-2 and TRBJ1-6 gives the full variable domain: GAGVSQSPSNKVTEKGKDVELRCDPISGHTALYWYRQSLGQGLEFLIYFQGNSAPDKSGLPSDRFSAERTGGSVSTLTIQRTQQEDSAVYLCASSPRVNSPLHFGNGTRLTVT.

The count of this clone is one. The chain recombines TRBV21-1 with TRBJ2-5; the DNA was not used to check the table's D call, TRBD2. TRBV21-1 is a documented pseudogene. The CDR3 is 11 amino acids. The CDR3 DNA reads as TGTGCCAGCCCAAGGATAGAGGCCCAGTACTTC. Translated: CASPRIEAQYF.

The chain recombines TRBV6-1 with TRBJ1-1, with D maybe TRBD1 (5 bases). Germline-derived CDR1 and CDR2 are MNHNS and SASEGT. Trimming shortened V by 3 bases and J by 4 bases, and 9 bases separated the two germline ends. The CDR3 is 13 amino acids. The CDR3 DNA reads TGTGCCAGCAGTGACCAGGGAGGCACTGAAGCTTTCTTT. Translated, it gives CASSDQGGTEAFF.

The chain employs TRBV3-1 (or the pseudogene TRBV3-2) and TRBJ1-2, with 9 bases identical to TRBD1. J lost 5 bases, V lost 4 bases, and 8 bases had no gene match. The germline gives CDR1 LGHDT, CDR2 YNNKEL (reference sequence). The CDR3 length is 15 residues. The CDR3 DNA reads as TGTGCCAGCAGCCTATACCGACAGGGGGAATATGGCTACACCTTC. Its protein is CASSLYRQGEYGYTF.

The J gene is TRBJ1-5, the V gene TRBV7-2, with D possibly matching TRBD1 (5 bases). The germline V gene encodes CDR1 SGHTA and CDR2 FQGNSA. V gave up 1 base and J gave up 4 bases, with 14 bases separating them. This CDR3 is 16 amino acids long. As DNA, the CDR3 is TGTGCCAGCAGCTTAGGGGGAGGGGTCGGGAATCAGCCCCAGCATTTT. It is translated as CASSLGGGVGNQPQHF.

As to this clone: Additional DNA sequences in this sample encode the identical CDR3. The genes are TRBV5-1 and TRBJ1-1; TRBD1 matches at 10 bases. The CDR3 contains 17 residues. Germline-derived CDR1 and CDR2 are SGHRS and YFSETQ. The V gene end was trimmed by 6 bases and the J gene end by 0 bases; junction bases not matched to a gene: 11. CDR3 residues: CASTHLTGGTMNTEAFF. For the CDR3, the DNA is TGCGCCAGCACCCACTTGACAGGGGGCACTATGAACACTGAAGCTTTCTTT.

The gene calls are TRBV6-5 and TRBJ2-2; tentative D call: TRBD1 (5 bases). Deletions cut 5 bases from V and 8 bases from J, with 9 bases between. The CDR3 length is 12 residues. The germline V gene encodes CDR1 MNHEY and CDR2 SVGAGI. CDR3 bases: TGTGCCAGCAGTCGTGGGGCAGGGGAGCTGTTTTTT. It codes for CASSRGAGELFF.

The chain's CDR3 is CASSKTSGRTDTQYF. The CDR3 region has the DNA TGTGCCAGCAGTAAAACTAGCGGGAGGACAGATACGCAGTATTTT. J is TRBJ2-3 and V is TRBV6-6, with 12 bases aligning to TRBD2. J gave up 3 bases and V 5 bases, and 3 bases lay outside the gene matches. The CDR3 length is 15 residues. Germline V gene sequence: CDR1 MNHNY, CDR2 SVGAGI (reference sequence).

The chain combines TRBV5-6 with TRBJ2-7; TRBD2 is a possible D gene (6 bases). The CDR3 spans 13 residues. The V gene lost 5 bases and the J gene lost 0 bases, with 9 bases spanning the gap. CDR1 is SGHDT, CDR2 YYEEEE, per germline. CDR3 in amino acids: CASSSGPSYEQYF. Here the CDR3 DNA reads TGTGCCAGCAGTAGCGGCCCCTCCTACGAGCAGTACTTC.

There are a few counts of this clone. The chain links TRBV12-3 or TRBV12-4 to TRBJ1-1; unclear D gene. This CDR3 comprises 12 residues. The V end was cut by 3 bases, the J end by 6 bases, with 8 bases between. The CDR3 DNA follows: TGTGCCAGCAGTTTCGGGGATCCTGAAGCTTTCTTT. It specifies CASSFGDPEAFF.

The chain combines TRBV27 with TRBJ2-7; 9 bases are shared with TRBD1. Germline CDR1 reads MNHEY; CDR2 reads SMNVEV (reference sequence). Trimming removed 2 bases from V and 3 bases from J; junction bases left unmatched: 5. The CDR3 loop spans 15 amino acids. The CDR3 loop is CASSLTGGQIYEQYF. The CDR3 nucleotides read TGTGCCAGCAGTTTAACAGGGGGCCAAATCTACGAGCAGTACTTC.

CDR3 bases: TGCGCCAGCAGGATTACTAGCGGGAGAGGGGCCGGGGAGCTGTTTTTT. Its protein is CASRITSGRGAGELFF. V is TRBV10-2 and J is TRBJ2-2, with 11 positions matching TRBD2. This CDR3 is 16 amino acids long. The germline CDR1 and CDR2 sequences are WSHSY and SAAADI. V was pared by 6 bases and J by 6 bases, with 9 bases of the junction left unmatched.

The V call is TRBV29-1, the J call TRBJ2-7; TRBD1 matches at 8 bases. V was clipped by 6 bases and J by 6 bases; unmatched bases: 10. Germline CDR1 is SQVTM and CDR2 is ANQGSEA. CDR3 length: 13 residues. The DNA for the CDR3 is TGCAGCGTCGTACCGGGACAGGAGGTCGAGCAGTACTTC. Protein: CSVVPGQEVEQYF.

The chain employs TRBV5-6 and TRBJ1-1, with D maybe TRBD1 (5 bases). CDR1 is SGHDT, CDR2 YYEEEE, per germline. The CDR3 loop spans 15 amino acids. Between the trimmed V and J ends, which lost 1 base and 4 bases, there was a span of 14 bases. The CDR3 protein is CASSLPGYGGTEAFF. In nucleotides, the CDR3 is TGTGCCAGCAGCTTGCCAGGGTACGGCGGCACTGAAGCTTTCTTT. Full variable domain (missing parts from reference TRBV5-6 and TRBJ1-1): DAGVTQSPTHLIKTRGQQVTLRCSPKSGHDTVSWYQQALGQGPQFIFQYYEEEERQRGNFPDRFSGHQFPNYSSELNVNALLLGDSALYLCASSLPGYGGTEAFFGQGTRLTVV.

The chain links TRBV24-1 to TRBJ2-7; the D gene is possibly TRBD1 (5 bases). Trimming left V 4 bases short and J 3 bases short, with 15 bases between. CDR3 length: 15 amino acids. In germline, CDR1 is KGHDR, CDR2 SFDVKD. CDR3 sequence reads: CATSDPRATNYEQYF. Here the CDR3 DNA reads TGTGCCACCAGTGACCCCAGGGCCACCAACTACGAGCAGTACTTC.

The chain recombines TRBV3-1 (or the pseudogene TRBV3-2) with TRBJ2-1; 9 bases are shared with TRBD2. The germline V gene has CDR1 LGHDT and CDR2 YNNKEL (reference sequence). V lost 2 bases, J lost 8 bases, and 10 bases stayed unmatched. The CDR3 is 16 residues long. The CDR3 spells CASSQRGLAGWDEQFF. DNA for the CDR3: TGTGCCAGCAGCCAAAGGGGGCTAGCGGGATGGGATGAGCAGTTCTTC.

CDR3 amino acids: CAWSPAGTGYGEQFF. In DNA form, the CDR3 reads TGTGCCTGGAGTCCAGCCGGGACTGGATACGGTGAGCAGTTCTTC. This rearrangement joins TRBV30 to TRBJ2-1, with D possibly being TRBD2 (6 bases). CDR1 and CDR2 from the germline V gene are GTSNPN and SVGIG (reference sequence). Trimming cost V 2 bases and J 9 bases, with 20 bases left between them. The CDR3 length is 15 residues.

This chain links TRBV3-1 (or the pseudogene TRBV3-2) with TRBJ2-1; TRBD2 matches at 12 bases. CDR1 and CDR2 from the germline V gene are LGHDT and YNNKEL (reference sequence). Germline trimming cut 1 base from V and 4 bases from J; bases unmatched to any gene: 5. The CDR3 totals 17 residues. The CDR3, as DNA: TGTGCCAGCAGCCAAGGACTAGCGGGGGTGATTTACAATGAGCAGTTCTTC. Protein: CASSQGLAGVIYNEQFF.

This rearrangement joins TRBV5-1 to TRBJ1-1; perhaps TRBD1 as D (6 bases). Germline V gene data show CDR1 as SGHRS and CDR2 as YFSETQ. Trimming shortened V by 6 bases and J by 2 bases, and 11 bases separated the two germline ends. This CDR3 is 13 amino acids long. CDR3 DNA: TGCGCCAGCACCGAGACAGGAAACACTGAAGCTTTCTTT. Translated: CASTETGNTEAFF.

For the CDR3, the DNA is TGTGCCAGCAGCTTAGCCTGGACAGGGGGCATTTCGCACACTGAAGCTTTCTTT. Protein sequence: CASSLAWTGGISHTEAFF. This chain joins TRBV7-9 and TRBJ1-1; TRBD1 agrees at 11 bases. Trimming at V came to 0 bases and at J to 3 bases, leaving 9 bases not matched to a gene. This CDR3 spans 18 amino acids. Germline CDR1 and CDR2: SEHNR and FQNEAQ (reference sequence).

The chain recombines TRBV5-4 with TRBJ2-1, with no clear D. This CDR3 spans 15 amino acids. Germline assignment: CDR1 SGHNT and CDR2 YYREEE (reference sequence). Deletions cut 5 bases from V and 2 bases from J, with 14 bases between. The chain's CDR3 is CASSFLSATYNEQFF. Here the CDR3 DNA reads TGTGCCAGCAGTTTCCTCTCCGCTACCTACAATGAGCAGTTCTTC. Combining the CDR3 with reference TRBV5-4 and TRBJ2-1 gives the whole variable domain ETGVTQSPTHLIKTRGQQVTLRCSSQSGHNTVSWYQQALGQGPQFIFQYYREEENGRGNFPPRFSGLQFPNYSSELNVNALELDDSALYLCASSFLSATYNEQFFGPGTRLTVL.